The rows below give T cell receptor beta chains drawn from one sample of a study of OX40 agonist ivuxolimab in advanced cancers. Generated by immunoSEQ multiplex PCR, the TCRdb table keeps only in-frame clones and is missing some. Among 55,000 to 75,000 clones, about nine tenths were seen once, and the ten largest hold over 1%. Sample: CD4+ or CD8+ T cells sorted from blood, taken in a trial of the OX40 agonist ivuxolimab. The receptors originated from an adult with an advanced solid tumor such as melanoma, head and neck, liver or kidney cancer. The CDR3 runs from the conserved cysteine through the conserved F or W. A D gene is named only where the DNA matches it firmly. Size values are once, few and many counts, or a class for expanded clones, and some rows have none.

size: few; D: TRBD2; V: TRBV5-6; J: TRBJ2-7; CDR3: CASRKLAGGGYEQYF; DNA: TGTGCCAGCAGAAAACTAGCGGGAGGGGGCTACGAGCAGTACTTC
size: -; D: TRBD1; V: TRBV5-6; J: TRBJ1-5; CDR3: CASSSGQNQPQHF; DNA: TGTGCCAGCAGCTCGGGACAGAATCAGCCCCAGCATTTT
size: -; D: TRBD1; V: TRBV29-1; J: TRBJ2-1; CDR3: CSVGDRNYNEQFF; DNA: TGCAGCGTGGGGGACAGGAATTACAATGAGCAGTTCTTC
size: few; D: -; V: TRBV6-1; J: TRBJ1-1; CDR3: CASSPWGTTGAFF; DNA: TGTGCCAGCAGTCCCTGGGGGACAACTGGAGCTTTCTTT
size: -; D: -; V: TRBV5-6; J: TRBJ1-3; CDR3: CASSLVGNVGTIYF; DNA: TGTGCCAGCAGCTTGGTAGGGAACGTGGGCACCATATATTTT
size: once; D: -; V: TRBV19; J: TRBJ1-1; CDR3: CASSIQGNTEAFF; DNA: TGTGCCAGTAGTATTCAAGGGAACACTGAAGCTTTCTTT
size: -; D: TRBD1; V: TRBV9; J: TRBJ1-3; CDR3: CASSLLTGGGNTIYF; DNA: TGTGCCAGCAGCCTTCTTACAGGGGGAGGAAACACCATATATTTT
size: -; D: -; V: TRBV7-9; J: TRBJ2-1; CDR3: CASSLGSYNEQFF; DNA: TGTGCCAGCAGCTTAGGGTCTTACAATGAGCAGTTCTTC
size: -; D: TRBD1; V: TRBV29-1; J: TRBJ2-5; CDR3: CSGRTGQETQYF; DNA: TGCAGCGGGCGGACAGGCCAAGAGACCCAGTACTTC
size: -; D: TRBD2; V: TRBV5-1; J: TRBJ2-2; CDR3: CASSRGLAGGSGTGELFF; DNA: TGCGCCAGCAGCCGGGGACTAGCGGGAGGGTCGGGCACCGGGGAGCTGTTTTTT
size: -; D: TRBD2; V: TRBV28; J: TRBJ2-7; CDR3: CASSFEGSGSNSYEQYF; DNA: TGTGCCAGCAGTTTCGAGGGGAGCGGGAGTAATTCCTACGAGCAGTACTTC
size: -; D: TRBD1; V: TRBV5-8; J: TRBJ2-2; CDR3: CASIDRVPSAGELFF; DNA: TGTGCCAGCATCGACAGGGTACCATCCGCCGGGGAGCTGTTTTTT
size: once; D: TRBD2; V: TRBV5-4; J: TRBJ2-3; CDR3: CASSSKTSGSSTDTQYF; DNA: TGTGCCAGCAGCTCCAAGACTAGCGGGAGTAGCACAGATACGCAGTATTTT
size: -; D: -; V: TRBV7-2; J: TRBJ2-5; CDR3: CASSPYTGETQYF; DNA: TGTGCCAGCAGCCCATATACAGGGGAGACCCAGTACTTC
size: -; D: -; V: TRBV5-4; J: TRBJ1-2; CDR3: CASSLVDRNNYGYTF; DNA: TGTGCCAGCAGCTTGGTGGACCGAAATAACTATGGCTACACCTTC
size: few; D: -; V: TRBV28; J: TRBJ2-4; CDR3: CASSLYTGPNIQYF; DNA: TGTGCCAGCAGTTTATATACAGGACCGAACATTCAGTACTTC
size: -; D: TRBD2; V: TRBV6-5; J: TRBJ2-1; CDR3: CASSTGTSGSEQFF; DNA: TGTGCCAGCAGTACGGGGACTAGCGGGAGTGAGCAGTTCTTC
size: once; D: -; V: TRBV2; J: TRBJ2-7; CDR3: CASNVARRQYF; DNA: TGTGCCAGCAATGTCGCCCGTCGGCAGTACTTC
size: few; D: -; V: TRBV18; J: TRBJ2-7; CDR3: CASSPEAAYEQYF; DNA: TGTGCCAGCTCACCTGAGGCAGCCTACGAGCAGTACTTC
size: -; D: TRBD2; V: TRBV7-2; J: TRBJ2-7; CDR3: CASSSGLGREQYF; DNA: TGTGCCAGCAGCTCCGGACTAGGGCGCGAGCAGTACTTC
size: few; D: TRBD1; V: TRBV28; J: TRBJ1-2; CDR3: CASSPGDRDGGYTF; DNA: TGTGCCAGCAGTCCCGGCGACAGGGATGGTGGCTACACCTTC
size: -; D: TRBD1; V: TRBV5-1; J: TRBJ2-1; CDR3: CASSLLTGGSDEQFF; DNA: TGCGCCAGCAGCCTACTGACAGGGGGCTCAGATGAGCAGTTCTTC
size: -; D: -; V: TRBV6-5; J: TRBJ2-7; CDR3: CASSYGWTRSYEQYF; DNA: TGTGCCAGCAGTTACGGGTGGACTCGCTCCTACGAGCAGTACTTC
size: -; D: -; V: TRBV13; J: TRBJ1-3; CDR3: CASSLAGGSSGNTIYF; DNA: TGTGCCAGCAGCTTAGCAGGCGGGAGCTCTGGAAACACCATATATTTT
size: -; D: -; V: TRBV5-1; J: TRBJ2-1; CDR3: CASSLGTWGEQFF; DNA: TGCGCCAGCAGCTTGGGGACGTGGGGTGAGCAGTTCTTC
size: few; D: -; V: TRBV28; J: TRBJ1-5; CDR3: CASSGLGYVQPQHF; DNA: TGTGCCAGCAGTGGATTGGGGTATGTCCAGCCCCAGCATTTT
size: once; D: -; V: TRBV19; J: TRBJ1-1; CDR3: CASSVYTEAFF; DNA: TGTGCCAGTAGTGTTTACACTGAAGCTTTCTTT
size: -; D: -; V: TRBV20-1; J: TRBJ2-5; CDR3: CSVIEGDAQYF; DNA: TGCAGTGTTATCGAGGGGGATGCCCAGTACTTC